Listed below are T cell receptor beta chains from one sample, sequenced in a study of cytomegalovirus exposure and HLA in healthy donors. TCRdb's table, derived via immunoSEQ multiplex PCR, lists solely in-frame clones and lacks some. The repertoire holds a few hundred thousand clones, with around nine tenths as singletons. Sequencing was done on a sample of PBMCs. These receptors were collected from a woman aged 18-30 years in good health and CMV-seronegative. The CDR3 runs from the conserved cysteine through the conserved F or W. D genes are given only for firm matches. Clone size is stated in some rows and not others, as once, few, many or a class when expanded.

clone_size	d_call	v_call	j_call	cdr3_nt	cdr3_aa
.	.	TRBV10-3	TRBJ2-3	TGTGCCATCAACAGGGACCCCACAGATACGCAGTATTTT	CAINRDPTDTQYF
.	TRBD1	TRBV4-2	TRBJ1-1	TGTGCCAGCAGCCAAGACCAGGGGGTGAACACTGAAGCTTTCTTT	CASSQDQGVNTEAFF
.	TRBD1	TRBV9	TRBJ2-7	TGTGCCAGCAGCGTAGCAACAGGGGGCGGCTACGAGCAGTACTTC	CASSVATGGGYEQYF
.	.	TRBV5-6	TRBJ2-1	TGTGCCAGCAGCTTGGGGAGCTCCTACAATGAGCAGTTCTTC	CASSLGSSYNEQFF
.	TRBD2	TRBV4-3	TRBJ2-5	TGCGCCAGCAGCCAAGATCGTCGAGCGGGGGGCTGGGAGACCCAGTACTTC	CASSQDRRAGGWETQYF
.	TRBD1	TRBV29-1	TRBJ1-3	TGCAGCGTTGTGACAGGGGGGTCCGGCACCATATATTTT	CSVVTGGSGTIYF
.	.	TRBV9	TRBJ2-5	TGTGCCAGCAGCGTAGGAGGGGGGGCCGTGCGGGAGACCCAGTACTTC	CASSVGGGAVRETQYF
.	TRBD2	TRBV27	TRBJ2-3	TGTGCCAGCGGAGCTAGCGGGGGGGCTGGAGATACGCAGTATTTT	CASGASGGAGDTQYF
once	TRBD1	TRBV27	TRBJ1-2	TGTGCCAGCAGTTTTGACAGGGGCCTTTCGGGCTACACCTTC	CASSFDRGLSGYTF
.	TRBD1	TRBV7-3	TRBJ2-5	TGTGCCAGCAGCCCTACCAGACAGGGGGGGACCCAGTACTTC	CASSPTRQGGTQYF
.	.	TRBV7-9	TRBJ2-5	TGTGCCAGCAGCTCGATTGAGAAGACCCAGTACTTC	CASSSIEKTQYF
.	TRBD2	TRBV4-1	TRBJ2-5	TGCGCCAGCAGCCAAGAGATCCGGACTAGCGGGGGAATAGAGACCCAGTACTTC	CASSQEIRTSGGIETQYF
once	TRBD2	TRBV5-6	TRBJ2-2	TGTGCCAGCAGCTCCCCATGGACTAGCGGGAGAGCCGGGGAGCTGTTTTTT	CASSSPWTSGRAGELFF
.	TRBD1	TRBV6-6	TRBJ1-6	TGTGCCAGCAGTTTCGACAGGGGTAGTTCACCCCTCCACTTT	CASSFDRGSSPLHF
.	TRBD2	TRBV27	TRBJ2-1	TGTGCCAGCAGTTTATCCGCTAGCGGCCACTACAATGAGCAGTTCTTC	CASSLSASGHYNEQFF
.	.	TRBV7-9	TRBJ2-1	TGTGCCAGCAGCTTAGGCAGCTCCTACAATGAGCAGTTCTTC	CASSLGSSYNEQFF
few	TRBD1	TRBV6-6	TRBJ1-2	TGTGCCAGCAGTTACGATGGACAGGAGAAATATGGCTACACCTTC	CASSYDGQEKYGYTF
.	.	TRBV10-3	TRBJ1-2	TGTGCCATCTCTTCGGGATCGGGCTACACCTTC	CAISSGSGYTF
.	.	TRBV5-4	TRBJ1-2	TGTGCCAGCAGCAATTTCCCGACAGGTTACACCTTC	CASSNFPTGYTF
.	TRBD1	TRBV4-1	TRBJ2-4	TGCGCCAGCAGCCTAACGACAGGGCCCAAAAACATTCAGTACTTC	CASSLTTGPKNIQYF
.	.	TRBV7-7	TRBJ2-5	TGTGCCAGCAGCTTGACACTGAGCTCCTCACAAGAGACCCAGTACTTC	CASSLTLSSSQETQYF
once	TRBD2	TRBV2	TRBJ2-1	TGTGCCAGCAGCCCGACTAGCGGGGGGCGGTACAATGAGCAGTTCTTC	CASSPTSGGRYNEQFF
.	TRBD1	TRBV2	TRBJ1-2	TGTGCCAACCGGGACAGGGGATTTCCCTGGGGCTACACCTTC	CANRDRGFPWGYTF
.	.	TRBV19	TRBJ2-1	TGTGCCACCCTCCAGGCGAATGAGCAGTTCTTC	CATLQANEQFF
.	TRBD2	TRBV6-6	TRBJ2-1	TGTGCCAGCAGTTACGGCGGGAGCTCCTACAATGAGCAGTTCTTC	CASSYGGSSYNEQFF
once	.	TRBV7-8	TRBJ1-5	TGTGCCAGCAGCTTAGGCGACAGTGCCGCTCAGCCCCAGCATTTT	CASSLGDSAAQPQHF
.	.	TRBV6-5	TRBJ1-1	TGTGCCAGCAGTTTCCTCTCGGGGTTGAACACTGAAGCTTTCTTT	CASSFLSGLNTEAFF
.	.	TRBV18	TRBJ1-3	TGTGCCAGCTCACCGACCAGGGTCGGGTTGACCTCTGGAAACACCATATATTTT	CASSPTRVGLTSGNTIYF
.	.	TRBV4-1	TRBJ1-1	TGCGCCAGCAGCCAAGCTTATTCCACTGAAGCTTTCTTT	CASSQAYSTEAFF
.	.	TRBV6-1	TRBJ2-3	TGTGCCAGCAGTGTTGAGAACCCAGATACGCAGTATTTT	CASSVENPDTQYF
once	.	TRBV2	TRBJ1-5	TGTGCCAGCGGACTTCAGCCCCAGCATTTT	CASGLQPQHF
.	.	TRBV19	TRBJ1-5	TGTGCCAGTAGTATAGGGGGCCCGGGCAATCAGCCCCAGCATTTT	CASSIGGPGNQPQHF
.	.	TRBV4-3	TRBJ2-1	TGCGCCAGCAGCCAAGATTTGTTGACTAGCTACAATGAGCAGTTCTTC	CASSQDLLTSYNEQFF
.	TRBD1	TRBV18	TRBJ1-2	TGTGCCAGCTCACCACCGGGACAGGGGGCATATGGCTACACCTTC	CASSPPGQGAYGYTF
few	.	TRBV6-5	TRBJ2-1	TGTGCCAGCAGCCAGGGGGGAACTAGGGGTGAGCAGTTCTTC	CASSQGGTRGEQFF
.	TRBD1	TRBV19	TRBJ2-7	TGTGCCAGTACCTCGACAGGGGGAACCTACGAGCAGTACTTC	CASTSTGGTYEQYF
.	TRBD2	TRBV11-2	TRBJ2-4	TGTGCCAGCAGCTCCGTTGGCGGGAGTAGGTCCAAAAACATTCAGTACTTC	CASSSVGGSRSKNIQYF
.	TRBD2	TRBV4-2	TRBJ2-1	TGTGCCAGCAGCCAAGGATTAAGGGCTAGCGGAAAGCGGGGGGATTACAATGAGCAGTTCTTC	CASSQGLRASGKRGDYNEQFF
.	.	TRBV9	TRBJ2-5	TGTGCCAGCAGCGCCCTAGTGGGGGGAACGCAAGAGACCCAGTACTTC	CASSALVGGTQETQYF
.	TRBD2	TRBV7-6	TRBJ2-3	TGTGCCAGCAGCTTAGCTGCGCGGGAGTCCCCGCAGTATTTT	CASSLAARESPQYF
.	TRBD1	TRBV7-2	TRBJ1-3	TGTGCCAGCAGCGCATTATCACAGGGGTCTGGAAACACCATATATTTT	CASSALSQGSGNTIYF
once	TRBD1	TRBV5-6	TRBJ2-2	TGTGCCAGCAGCCCGTTGGGACAGATCAACACCGGGGAGCTGTTTTTT	CASSPLGQINTGELFF
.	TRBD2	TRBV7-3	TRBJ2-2	TGTGCCAGCAGCTTAAAAAAAGCTGGGGGGACTAGCGGGATCGAGGTCCTGCCCGGGGAGCTGTTTTTT	CASSLKKAGGTSGIEVLPGELFF
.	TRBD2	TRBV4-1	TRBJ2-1	TGCGCCAGCAGCCAAGGGGCGGGGGTAACGCAGTTCTTC	CASSQGAGVTQFF
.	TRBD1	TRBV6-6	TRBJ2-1	TGTGCCAGCAGCGACCTGGACAGGGGCAGCTACAATGAGCAGTTCTTC	CASSDLDRGSYNEQFF
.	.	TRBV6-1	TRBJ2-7	TGTGCCAGCAGTGAAGGCGGGACCTTCTACGAGCAGTACTTC	CASSEGGTFYEQYF
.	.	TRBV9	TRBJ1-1	TGTGCCAGCAGCGTAGACCACCTGGGGGCCACTGAAGCTTTCTTT	CASSVDHLGATEAFF
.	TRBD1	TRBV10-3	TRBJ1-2	TGTGCCATCTTCGACCCCGGGACAGGGGGCCTTATCGATGGCTACACCTTC	CAIFDPGTGGLIDGYTF
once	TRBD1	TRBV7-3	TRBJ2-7	TGTGCCAGCAGCCTAGACGCCCAGGGGGCTGAGTACTTC	CASSLDAQGAEYF
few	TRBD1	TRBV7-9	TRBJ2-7	TGTGCCAGCAGCACGGACAGGGACCGCGAGCAGTACTTC	CASSTDRDREQYF
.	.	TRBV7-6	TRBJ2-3	TGTGCCAGCAGCTTATTGGCCAGAACTACCGATACGCAGTATTTT	CASSLLARTTDTQYF
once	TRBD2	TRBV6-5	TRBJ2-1	TGTGCCAGCAACGGGGGACTAGCGATCTACAATGAGCAGTTCTTC	CASNGGLAIYNEQFF